Following are 12 T cell receptor beta chains from one sample sequenced in a study of T cells in localized non-small cell lung cancer (dated by TCRdb to the early 2020s). Library method: the immunoSEQ multiplex PCR assay. TCRdb's version of the immuneACCESS table is confined to in-frame rearrangements and falls short of the full clone set. An unresolved V gene accounts for under half of the shortfall where checked; the remainder is of unknown origin. For this sample the table gives about 57,000 clones, of which just over 90% were detected only once. The ten top clones hold just under 20% of the sample. The material was peripheral blood, obtained before any cancer treatment. The receptors originated from a man between 40 and 69 years old with stage I lung adenocarcinoma.

This chain links TRBV5-4 with TRBJ2-3; D unresolved. Per the germline V gene, CDR1 is SGHNT and CDR2 is YYREEE (reference sequence). The V gene lost 0 bases and the J gene lost 6 bases, with 2 bases spanning the gap. The CDR3 is 11 amino acids. The CDR3 region has the DNA TGTGCCAGCAGCTTGGCTGATACGCAGTATTTT. Translation gives CASSLADTQYF. Complete variable domain (other parts from reference TRBV5-4 and TRBJ2-3): ETGVTQSPTHLIKTRGQQVTLRCSSQSGHNTVSWYQQALGQGPQFIFQYYREEENGRGNFPPRFSGLQFPNYSSELNVNALELDDSALYLCASSLADTQYFGPGTRLTVL.

The chain couples TRBV5-5 to TRBJ1-1; unclear D gene. Trimming removed 0 bases from V and 3 bases from J, with 3 bases in between. The CDR3 length is 12 residues. The germline V gene encodes CDR1 SGHKS and CDR2 YYEKEE (reference sequence). CDR3 amino acids: CASSLAYTEAFF. The CDR3 DNA reads TGTGCCAGCAGCTTGGCCTACACTGAAGCTTTCTTT.

This chain uses TRBV6-1 with TRBJ2-7; D is unresolved. The germline CDR1 and CDR2 sequences are MNHNS and SASEGT. Trimming took 4 bases from V and 3 from J, leaving 7 bases between them. The CDR3 is made up of 12 amino acids. Here the CDR3 DNA reads TGTGCCAGCAGTGCTTCGGGCTACGAGCAGTACTTC. Its translation is CASSASGYEQYF.

This clone was seen just once. V is TRBV30 and J is TRBJ2-1; TRBD2 matches 7 bases. Trimming took 0 bases from V and 0 from J; bases not matched to a gene: 5. This CDR3 region has 16 residues. CDR1 is GTSNPN, CDR2 SVGIG, per germline (reference sequence). The CDR3 region has the DNA TGTGCCTGGAGTGTGCGTGGCGGGAGCTCCTACAATGAGCAGTTCTTC. Its translation: CAWSVRGGSSYNEQFF.

This chain links TRBV27 with TRBJ2-7; D may be TRBD2 (6 bases). Germline assignment: CDR1 MNHEY and CDR2 SMNVEV (reference sequence). The CDR3 has 12 amino acids. V lost 6 bases and J 6 bases, leaving 12 bases between the germline ends. DNA of the CDR3: TGTGCCAGCAGCGCAGGGAGGAGCGAGCAGTACTTC. Amino acid sequence: CASSAGRSEQYF.

V is TRBV4-3 and J is TRBJ2-1; a possible D gene is TRBD2 (6 bases). The germline V and J ends were trimmed by 3 bases and 10 bases, with 10 bases remaining between them. There are 12 residues in the CDR3. Germline V gene lookup returns CDR1 LGHNA and CDR2 YSLEER. The CDR3 DNA sequence: TGCGCCAGCAGCCACAATGGGGGGGAGCAGTTCTTC. It yields the protein CASSHNGGEQFF.

This sequence joins TRBV7-8 and TRBJ2-7; D is ambiguous. The CDR3 has 13 residues. Trimming pared 1 base from V and 5 bases from J, leaving 9 bases between. The V gene's germline CDR1 is SGHVS and CDR2 FQNEAQ. For the CDR3, the DNA is TGTGCCAGCAGCTTAGGGAGCGCCAACGAGCAGTACTTC. It translates to CASSLGSANEQYF.

V usage is TRBV5-4 and J usage is TRBJ2-5, with D hard to call. Trimming removed 0 bases from V and 4 bases from J, with 13 bases in between. Germline-derived CDR1 and CDR2 are SGHNT and YYREEE (reference sequence). This CDR3 comprises 15 residues. CDR3 coding DNA: TGTGCCAGCAGCTTGGGATCCAGTCCTCGAGAGACCCAGTACTTC. Translated, it gives CASSLGSSPRETQYF.

This chain links TRBV28 with TRBJ2-7, with 8 nucleotides matching TRBD1. Germline loops: CDR1 MDHEN, CDR2 SYDVKM. CDR3 length equals 16 residues. J lost 7 bases, V lost 7 bases, and 18 bases had no gene match. The CDR3 protein is CASTPDGQGAASEQYF. The CDR3 nucleotides are TGTGCCAGCACTCCGGATGGCCAGGGGGCTGCGAGTGAGCAGTACTTC. Full variable domain (missing parts from reference TRBV28 and TRBJ2-7): DVKVTQSSRYLVKRTGEKVFLECVQDMDHENMFWYRQDPGLGLRLIYFSYDVKMKEKGDIPEGYSVSREKKERFSLILESASTNQTSMYLCASTPDGQGAASEQYFGPGTRLTVT.

The rearrangement joins TRBV15 to TRBJ2-1; no firm D call. V lost 0 bases to trimming and J lost 6 bases, with 6 bases between them. The germline V gene encodes CDR1 LNHNV and CDR2 YYDKDF (reference sequence). The CDR3 length is 13 residues. The CDR3 spells CATSRDWFNEQFF. The CDR3 DNA sequence: TGTGCCACCAGCAGAGATTGGTTCAATGAGCAGTTCTTC.

The rearrangement joins TRBV7-2 to TRBJ2-7; 7 bases are shared with TRBD2. The CDR3 contains 14 residues. V shed 6 bases, J shed 1 base, and the junction held 6 bases outside the gene matches. Germline V lookup: CDR1 SGHTA, CDR2 FQGNSA. The CDR3 DNA follows: TGTGCCAGCAGGTTATCGGGAGGTTCCTACGAGCAGTACTTC. Amino acids: CASRLSGGSYEQYF.

This chain connects TRBV4-3 to TRBJ1-6; D possibly corresponds to TRBD1 (5 bases). The CDR3 runs 14 residues. V was shortened by 1 base and J by 7 bases, with 8 bases between the two germline ends. Per the germline V gene, CDR1 is LGHNA and CDR2 is YSLEER. Here the CDR3 reads CASSQVGGNSPLHF. CDR3 bases: TGCGCCAGCAGCCAAGTCGGGGGAAATTCACCCCTCCACTTT.